This T cell receptor beta chain derives from a study of T cell responses to AZD1222 COVID-19 vaccine. The CDR3 is 17 residues long. V trimming: 3 bases; J trimming: 0 bases; junction bases outside the gene matches: 8. The germline V gene has CDR1 SGHNT and CDR2 YENEEA. This table comes from immunoSEQ multiplex PCR, and its TCRdb copy is limited to in-frame clones, with some not included. The sample records about 39,000 clones, over 75% being singletons. This chain uses TRBV11-3 with TRBJ2-3, with 8 positions matching TRBD1. The material sequenced was peripheral blood, taken 28 days after the second dose of the MenACWY control vaccine. This TCR came from an adult who received the MenACWY meningococcal vaccine as a control. CDR3: CASSFGRGPPSTDTQYF. The CDR3 DNA reads as TGTGCCAGCAGCTTCGGCAGGGGGCCTCCTAGCACAGATACGCAGTATTTT.